The table lists the clone carrying this T cell receptor beta chain with a count of one. The antigen is undetermined. The data stem from a study of PD-1 blockade in classical Hodgkin lymphoma. In the study overall: The nivolumab dose that patients received was 3 mg/kg, given intravenously every 2 weeks.

Time point described: cycle 4 day 1 (C4D1), after five to seven weeks of nivolumab. No patient escaped relapse after autologous stem cell transplantation, and brentuximab vedotin exposure varied. From thawed PBMCs, CD4+ T cells were purified using magnetic negative selection. Study-level points and caveats: Newly diagnosed patients and complete responders had comparable diversity at baseline. Some patients started nivolumab under 1 year after ASCT, and they were excluded.

Repertoires were generated with immunoSEQ multiplex PCR, while TCRdb's copy carries only in-frame clones and drops some. The data contain around 31,000 clones, around 84% of them singletons. Sequenced here: CD4+ T cells from blood, sampled before the fourth cycle of nivolumab. The receptor's source is a human donor with classical Hodgkin lymphoma.

In nucleotides, the CDR3 is TGTGCCATCAGTGTCGGGGGGGGCAACCAAGAGACCCAGTACTTC. Translation gives CAISVGGGNQETQYF. V is TRBV10-3 and J is TRBJ2-5, with TRBD2 matching 8 bases. With 4 bases clipped from V and 0 bases from J, the junction kept 4 bases outside the gene matches. CDR1 is ENHRY and CDR2 is SYGVKD in the germline V gene. The CDR3 runs to 15 residues.